This T cell receptor (beta chain) came from a study of shared clonotypes between healthy human individuals. Whole-study results and caveats: Clonotype sharing among donors was expected to depend on sequencing depth. Genetic and exposure-history diversity was limited by the few donors.

Comment on this clone: Its cognate antigen is unknown.

Germline CDR1 SGHAT, CDR2 FQNNGV. The CDR3 is 14 amino acids. J was trimmed by 6 bases and V by 2 bases; bases with no gene match: 6. The DNA input per sorted-subset replicate PCR was roughly 0.2 ug, corresponding to around 28,000 T cell genomes. Clones were sequenced by immunoSEQ multiplex PCR, and TCRdb holds only the in-frame ones, with some missing. This repertoire shows 1.6 million or so clones, around 97% found once; its top ten account for over 1%. This TCR derives from a man aged 30 to 39 in good health. Source material: naive CD4+ T cells sorted from blood. Stated subset: CD45RA+ positively selected. The chain combines TRBV11-2 with TRBJ1-1; 7 bases map to TRBD1. CDR3 in DNA: TGTGCCAGCAGCTTAATGACAGGGTCGCCTGAAGCTTTCTTT. Protein sequence: CASSLMTGSPEAFF.